The clone carrying this T cell receptor (beta chain) is identified as medium-sized from frequency. Its antigen is not known. The CDR3 consists of 15 residues. The germline V gene has CDR1 MRHNA and CDR2 SNTAGT. Trimming stripped 0 bases from V and 3 bases from J, with 11 bases between. It was with 60 Vbeta and 13 Jbeta primers that the PCR ran. Clones were read by immunoSEQ multiplex PCR, and TCRdb kept only the in-frame ones, dropping some. The sample table includes 65,000 to 85,000 clones. This entry belongs to a study of cytomegalovirus exposure and HLA in healthy donors. Turning to the study itself: Assignment to the Caucasian-associated ancestry cluster applied to around four fifths of the approximately 380 genotyped donors.

Study-level results: TCR beta sequences reportedly predicted the HLA-A and HLA-B alleles of most subjects accurately. An analysis was carried out at a later point. It showed that HLA-associated TCR beta chains were more clonally expanded than equally common non-associated chains. Cytomegalovirus association was assigned to 150 to 200 TCR beta chains.

This sequence originates from a female donor in good health and CMV-seropositive. The V call is TRBV6-4, the J call TRBJ1-1; D gene ambiguous. The material sequenced was PBMCs. This CDR3 reads CASSDSIGGHTEAFF. DNA of the CDR3: TGTGCCAGCAGTGACTCGATTGGAGGACACACTGAAGCTTTCTTT.